This T cell receptor beta chain was sequenced for a study of blood T cell repertoires in COVID-19 (dated by TCRdb to 2020 to 2022). Notes on the research overall: Collaborator samples came from the United States, Italy and Spain and covered acute and convalescent phases of COVID-19. The repertoires were released in a freely available public database meant as a resource for research on the immune response to SARS-CoV-2. The samples were drawn from the first 160 participants of the ongoing ImmuneRACE study and from 950 to 1,500 subjects provided by 6 global collaborators. Where available, HLA class I and class II types were obtained from metadata supplied by the sample provider rather than from assay-based typing. Nearly every sample came with metadata listing a de-identified subject ID, COVID-19 status, age in years and sex. The prospective study material was composed of cDNA or gDNA derived from T cells, B-cell-depleted T cells, or PBMCs. Subjects who had been exposed to COVID-19, were actively infected with it, or had recovered from it provided the deeply sampled blood TCRbeta repertoires that made up the dataset.

In the case of this clone: There is no known antigen for this receptor. No quality values exist for individual bases; no much larger clone is one base distant.

CDR1 SGHAT and CDR2 FQNNGV were looked up in the germline V gene. The V end loses 5 bases and the J end loses 0 bases, and a stretch of 11 bases separates them. There are 15 amino acids in the CDR3, from cysteine to phenylalanine inclusive. The entry retains the CDR3 DNA only, 45 bases that are in frame from base 1. Paper-wide results and their limitations: How much clinical and demographic metadata was included differed by source and by participant, and the metadata was provided uncurated.

TCRbeta CDR3 regions were amplified from genomic DNA using the immunoSEQ Assay, a bias-controlled multiplex PCR. For the original study's pipeline: The number of nucleated cells in each sample was estimated from the amplification of reference gene primers within the assay. To quantify the absolute abundance of each unique TCRbeta CDR3 rearrangement, sequence reads were collapsed and filtered. For each sample, productive Simpson clonality was calculated by taking the square root of Simpson's diversity index across productive rearrangements. TCRdb carries this immuneACCESS record with in-frame sequences only. Its versions omit some clonotypes, under half of them owing to an unresolved V gene in the studies checked, with the rest unexplained. The V and J calls and clone size were taken over from that table, and D and trimming were inferred from the DNA. This sample holds roughly 77,000 clones; 85% to 90% were observed only once. The ten biggest clones cover roughly 4.4% of the sample.

Each collaborating institution followed its own protocols to collect whole blood in K2EDTA tubes. For TCRbeta analysis, collaborators shipped samples in one of three forms: frozen whole blood, isolated PBMCs, or DNA extracted from either of those sample types. This sequence was found in a man aged 50-60 years with active COVID-19. Input material: peripheral blood. The V and J genes are TRBV11-2 and TRBJ1-5; the D segment could be TRBD1, given 5 matching bases. The CDR3 amino acid sequence is: CASSLGHLSNQPQHF. The base sequence is TGTGCCAGCAGCCTTGGACACCTTAGCAATCAGCCCCAGCATTTT.